This entry is about one T cell receptor (beta chain). This sample was taken from a study of blood T cell repertoires in COVID-19. Cohort allocation depended upon clinical history that participants reported. Donors in Cohort 3 who had recovered were those with two negative PCRs, healthcare professional clearance, or resolution of their symptoms. Germline CDR1 reads MNHNY; CDR2 reads SVGAGI (reference sequence). V shed 6 bases and J shed 9 bases, with 13 bases lying between them. This CDR3 contains 12 residues. TCRdb keeps only in-frame clones here, not all; method: immunoSEQ multiplex PCR. Among some 320,000 clones listed, 87% were seen once.

Sequencing input: PBMCs or T cells enriched from blood (not recorded which). The sequence derives from a woman younger than 45 who had recovered from COVID-19. The rearrangement uses TRBV6-6 and TRBJ2-3; D ambiguous. This chain's CDR3 is CASRPDPGTQYF. The CDR3 DNA is TGTGCCAGCAGACCCGACCCCGGGACGCAGTATTTT.